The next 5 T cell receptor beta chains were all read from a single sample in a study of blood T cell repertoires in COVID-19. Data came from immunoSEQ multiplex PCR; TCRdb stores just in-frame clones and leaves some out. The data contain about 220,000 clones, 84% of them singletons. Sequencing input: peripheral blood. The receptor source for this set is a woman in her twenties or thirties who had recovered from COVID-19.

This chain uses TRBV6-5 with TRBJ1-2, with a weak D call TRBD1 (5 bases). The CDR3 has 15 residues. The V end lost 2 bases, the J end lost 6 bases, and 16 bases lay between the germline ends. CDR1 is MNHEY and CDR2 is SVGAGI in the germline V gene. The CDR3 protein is CASSYEGAPSDGYTF. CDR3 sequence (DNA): TGTGCCAGCAGTTACGAAGGGGCCCCCTCCGATGGCTACACCTTC.

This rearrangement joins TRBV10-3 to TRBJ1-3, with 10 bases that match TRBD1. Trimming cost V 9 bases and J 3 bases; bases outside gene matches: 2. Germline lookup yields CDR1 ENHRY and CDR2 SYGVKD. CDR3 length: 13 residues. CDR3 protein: CAMTGGVGNTIYF. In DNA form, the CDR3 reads TGTGCCATGACAGGGGGCGTTGGAAACACCATATATTTT.

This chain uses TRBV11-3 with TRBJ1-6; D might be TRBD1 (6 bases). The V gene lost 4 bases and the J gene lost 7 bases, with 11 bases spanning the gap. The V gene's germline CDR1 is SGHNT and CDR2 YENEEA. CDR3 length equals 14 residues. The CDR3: CASSSGQANSPLHF. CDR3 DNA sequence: TGTGCCAGCAGCTCGGGACAAGCGAATTCACCCCTCCACTTT.

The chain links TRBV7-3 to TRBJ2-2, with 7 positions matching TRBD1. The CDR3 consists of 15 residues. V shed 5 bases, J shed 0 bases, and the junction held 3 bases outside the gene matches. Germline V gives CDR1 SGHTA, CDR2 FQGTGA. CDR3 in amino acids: CASSPGTANTGELFF. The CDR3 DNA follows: TGTGCCAGCAGCCCCGGGACAGCGAACACCGGGGAGCTGTTTTTT.

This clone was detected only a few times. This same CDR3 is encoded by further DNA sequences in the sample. The CDR3 nucleotides read TGTGCCAGCAGATCACAGGGTTCGTACGAGCAGTACTTC. It translates to CASRSQGSYEQYF. This rearrangement joins TRBV28 to TRBJ2-7; D may be TRBD1 (6 bases). Trimming pared 6 bases from V and 4 bases from J, leaving 13 bases between. Germline V lookup: CDR1 MDHEN, CDR2 SYDVKM. The CDR3 has 13 amino acids.